This T cell receptor beta chain was captured by sequencing in a study of cytomegalovirus exposure and HLA in healthy donors. Germline CDR1 MGHRA, CDR2 YSYEKL. The CDR3 is made up of 16 amino acids. V shed 1 base and J 1 base; nucleotides not matched to a gene: 3. This clone was picked up one time. Its specificity is not known. Researchers ran the PCR with 60 Vbeta and 13 Jbeta primers. Measured with immunoSEQ multiplex PCR; TCRdb has only the in-frame clones, and not every one. Here the sample spans over 150,000 clones, 75% to 85% being singletons. Study results and caveats: A likely sequencing artifact accounted for one observed cluster of highly shared sequence variants. Association of a missense DCLRE1C variant with TCR beta V- and J-gene trimming was reported in a later analysis.

Source material: PBMCs. V is TRBV4-1 and J is TRBJ2-3; 9 positions match TRBD2. The clonotype was recovered from a woman aged 18 to 35 in good health and CMV-seronegative. The CDR3 nucleotides are TGCGCCAGCAGCCAAGTATTAGCGGGGGGCACAGATACGCAGTATTTT. Its translation: CASSQVLAGGTDTQYF.